This TCR beta chain was found in a study of CD8+CD57+ T cells in acquired aplastic anemia. For CDR3 and TCR beta VDJ profiling, genomic DNA was the template used. TCRdb redid the calling of the reads with MiXCR, one entry per CDR3 protein. The table records tens of thousands of distinct CDR3 sequences, around 70% of them present only once. Germline lookup yields CDR1 LNHDA and CDR2 SQIVND (reference sequence). Deletions cut 5 bases from V and 8 bases from J, with 9 bases between. The length of the CDR3 is 11 residues. Only patients with CD8+CD57+ cell expansion on flow cytometry were chosen for sequencing. Severe acquired aplastic anemia was present in all patients. Sampling of blood occurred while the patients had still received no therapy.

This TCR was sampled from a human donor with aplastic anemia. The material sequenced was sorted CD4+, CD8+, or CD8+CD57+ T cells (not recorded which) from PBMCs. The V call is TRBV19, the J call TRBJ1-1, with D possibly TRBD1 on 6 matching bases. The chain's CDR3 is CASSYREEAFF. CDR3 DNA: TGTGCCAGTAGTTACAGGGAAGAAGCTTTCTTT.